The sequence of this T cell receptor beta chain was determined in a study of T cells in Graves' hyperthyroidism and ophthalmopathy. RNA transcripts yielded amplified TCR beta CDR3 regions. HTBI primers were used for first-round RT-PCR of the TCR CDR3. A single record per CDR3 protein comes from TCRdb applying MiXCR to the multiplex PCR reads. The sample records hundreds of thousands of distinct CDR3 sequences, approximately 15% being singletons. The sample comprised blood. The source of this sequence is a woman in her twenties or thirties with Graves' hyperthyroidism.

The CDR3 is CASSIRQADYNEQFF. In nucleotides, the CDR3 is TGTGCCAGTAGTATACGGCAGGCGGACTACAATGAGCAGTTCTTC. The chain employs TRBV19 and TRBJ2-1, with D hard to call. The germline V gene encodes CDR1 LNHDA and CDR2 SQIVND (reference sequence). Between the trimmed V and J ends, which lost 2 bases and 3 bases, there was a span of 11 bases. This CDR3 has 15 amino acids.